This T cell receptor (beta chain) was retrieved from a study of cytotoxic CD8 clonotypes in ibrutinib-treated CLL. Study as a whole: Recorded responses included around 24 partial and 2 complete; following median about 70 months, approximately 15 stayed remitted and about 12 progressed.

The table came from immunoSEQ multiplex PCR; TCRdb's copy has only in-frame clones and leaves some out. The table shows more than 200,000 clones, with 75% to 80% occurring only once. The V and J ends lost 8 bases and 0 bases, in that order; junction bases with no gene match: 2. Germline V CDR1 and CDR2: MDHEN, SYDVKM. The CDR3 length is 15 residues. The receptor was isolated from a human donor with chronic lymphocytic leukemia. The sequences come from PBMCs, collected after 12 months of ibrutinib treatment. The chain has TRBV28 and TRBJ2-2; 11 bases agree with TRBD2. CDR3 amino acids: CASWTSGSNTGELFF. The CDR3 DNA sequence: TGTGCCAGCTGGACTAGCGGGTCGAACACCGGGGAGCTGTTTTTT. Filled out from reference TRBV28 and TRBJ2-2, the complete variable domain reads DVKVTQSSRYLVKRTGEKVFLECVQDMDHENMFWYRQDPGLGLRLIYFSYDVKMKEKGDIPEGYSVSREKKERFSLILESASTNQTSMYLCASWTSGSNTGELFFGEGSRLTVL.